What follows describes a single T cell receptor (beta chain). Using immunoSEQ multiplex PCR, the repertoire was profiled, and TCRdb retains in-frame clones only, with some absent. The table shows about 65,000 clones, with 75% to 85% occurring only once. The data belong to a study of blood T cell repertoires in COVID-19. The CDR3 is made up of 14 amino acids. The germline V and J ends were trimmed by 7 bases and 3 bases, with 12 bases remaining between them. The germline V gene has CDR1 MDHEN and CDR2 SYDVKM. This chain joins TRBV28 and TRBJ2-2, with D possibly TRBD1 on 5 matching bases. This TCR was sampled from a man aged 50 to 60 with COVID-19, enrolled during active disease. The sample was peripheral blood. Written as DNA, the CDR3 is TGTGCCAGCAAGGGGTTCTTGGACACCGGGGAGCTGTTTTTT. It translates to CASKGFLDTGELFF.